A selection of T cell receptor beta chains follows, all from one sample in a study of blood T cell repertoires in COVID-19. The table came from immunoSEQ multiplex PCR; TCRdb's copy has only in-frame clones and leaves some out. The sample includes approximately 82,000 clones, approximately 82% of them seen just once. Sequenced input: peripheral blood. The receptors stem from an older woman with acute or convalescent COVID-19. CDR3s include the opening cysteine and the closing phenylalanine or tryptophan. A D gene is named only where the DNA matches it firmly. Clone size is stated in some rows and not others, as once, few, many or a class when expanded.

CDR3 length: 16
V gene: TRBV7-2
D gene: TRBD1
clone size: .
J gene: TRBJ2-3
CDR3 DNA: TGTGCCAGCAGCCAACAACAGGGGCCTAGCACAGATACGCAGTATTTT
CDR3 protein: CASSQQQGPSTDTQYF

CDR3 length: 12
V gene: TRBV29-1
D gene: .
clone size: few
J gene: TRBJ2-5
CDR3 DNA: TGCAGCGTTGATATGGGGCGGGAGACCCAGTACTTC
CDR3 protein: CSVDMGRETQYF

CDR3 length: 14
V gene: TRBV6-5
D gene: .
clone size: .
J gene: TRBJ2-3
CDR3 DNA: TGTGCCAGCACTGGAGTGTCCCTCACAGATACGCAGTATTTT
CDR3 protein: CASTGVSLTDTQYF

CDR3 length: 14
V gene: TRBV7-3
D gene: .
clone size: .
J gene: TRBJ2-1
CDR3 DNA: TGTGCCAGCAGCTCGGGACTCGGGGCGGATGAGCAGTTCTTC
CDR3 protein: CASSSGLGADEQFF

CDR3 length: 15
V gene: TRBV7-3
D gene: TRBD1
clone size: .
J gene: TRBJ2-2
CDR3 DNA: TGTGCCAGCAGCCCCCGACAGGGACACACCGGGGAGCTGTTTTTT
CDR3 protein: CASSPRQGHTGELFF

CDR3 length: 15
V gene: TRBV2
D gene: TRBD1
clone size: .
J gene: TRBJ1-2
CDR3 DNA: TGTGCCAGCTGCCTCGGGACAGGGGGCTACTATGGCTACACCTTC
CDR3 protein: CASCLGTGGYYGYTF

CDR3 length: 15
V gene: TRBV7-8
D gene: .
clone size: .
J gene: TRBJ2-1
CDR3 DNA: TGTGCCAGCAGCCCGATAGCGGTATCCTACAATGAGCAGTTCTTC
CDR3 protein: CASSPIAVSYNEQFF

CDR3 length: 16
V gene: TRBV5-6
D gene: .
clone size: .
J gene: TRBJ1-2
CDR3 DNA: TGTGCCAGCAGCTTGTCTGGGGGGGTTCGGCAACGGGGCTACACCTTC
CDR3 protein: CASSLSGGVRQRGYTF

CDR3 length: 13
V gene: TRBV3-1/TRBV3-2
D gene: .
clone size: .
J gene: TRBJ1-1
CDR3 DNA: TGTGCCAGCAGCCGAAGATCTCCAGTTGAAGCTTTCTTT
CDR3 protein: CASSRRSPVEAFF

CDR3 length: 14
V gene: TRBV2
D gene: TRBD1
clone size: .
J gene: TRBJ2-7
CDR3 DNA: TGTGCCAGCACTATGGACAGGGGGGACTACGAGCAGTACTTC
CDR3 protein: CASTMDRGDYEQYF

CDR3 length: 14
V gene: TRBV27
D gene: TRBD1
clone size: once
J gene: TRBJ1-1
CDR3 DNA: TGTGCCAGCATCCGGACAGGTATGCATCCTGAAGCTTTCTTT
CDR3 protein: CASIRTGMHPEAFF

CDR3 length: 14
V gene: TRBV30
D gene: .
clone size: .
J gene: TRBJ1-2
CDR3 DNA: TGTGCCTGGAGTGTCCGGAGGACGGTGAAGGGCTACACCTTC
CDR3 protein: CAWSVRRTVKGYTF

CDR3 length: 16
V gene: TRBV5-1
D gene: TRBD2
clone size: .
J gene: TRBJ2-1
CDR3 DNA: TGCGCCAGCAGCTTGGATTCTCTAGCGGGTACCAATGAGCAGTTCTTC
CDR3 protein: CASSLDSLAGTNEQFF

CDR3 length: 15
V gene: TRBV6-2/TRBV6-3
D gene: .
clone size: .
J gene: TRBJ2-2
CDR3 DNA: TGTGCCAGCAGTTTAGGGGGAACGAACACCGGGGAGCTGTTTTTT
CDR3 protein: CASSLGGTNTGELFF

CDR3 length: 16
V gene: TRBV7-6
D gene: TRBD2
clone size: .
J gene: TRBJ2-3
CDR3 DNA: TGTGCCAGCAGCTTAGACGGGACTAGCGACACAGATACGCAGTATTTT
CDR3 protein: CASSLDGTSDTDTQYF

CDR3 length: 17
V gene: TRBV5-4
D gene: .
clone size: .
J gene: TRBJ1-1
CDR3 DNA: TGTGCCAGCAGCTTGGACCCCATCACAGGGAGAAACACTGAAGCTTTCTTT
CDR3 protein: CASSLDPITGRNTEAFF

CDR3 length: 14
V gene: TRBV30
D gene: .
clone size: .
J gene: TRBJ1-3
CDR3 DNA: TGTGCCTGGAGTTCCGGAGGGGCTGGAAACACCATATATTTT
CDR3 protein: CAWSSGGAGNTIYF

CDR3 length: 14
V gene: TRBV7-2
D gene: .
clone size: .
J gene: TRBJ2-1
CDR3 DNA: TGTGCCAGCAGCCCAACTACGGGGTTGACTGAGCAGTTCTTC
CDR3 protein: CASSPTTGLTEQFF